The 8 T cell receptor beta chains below all came from one sample that was sequenced in a study of T cells after yellow fever vaccination. TCRdb re-analysed the 5' RACE reads in MiXCR, keeping a single row per CDR3 protein. Here the sample spans about 99,000 distinct CDR3 sequences, roughly 5.8% being singletons. Sequencing was performed on CD8+ T cells sorted from PBMCs, taken 10 days after the yellow fever booster vaccination. The receptors stem from a man younger than 35 who received the YFV17D yellow fever vaccine.

In this sample, this clonotype turned up many times. The chain uses TRBV7-9 and TRBJ1-1; D is perhaps TRBD1 (5 bases). This CDR3 has 14 residues. Germline V gene lookup returns CDR1 SEHNR and CDR2 FQNEAQ (reference sequence). The V and J ends lost 5 bases and 4 bases respectively, with 14 bases between them. The CDR3 region has the DNA TGTGCCAGCAGCCCACCGGACCAGGGCACTGAAGCTTTCTTT. Translation gives CASSPPDQGTEAFF.

The V gene is TRBV7-8, the J gene TRBJ1-4, with D perhaps TRBD1 (6 bases). CDR1 and CDR2 (germline): SGHVS, FQNEAQ. The CDR3 is 13 amino acids. Between the trimmed V and J ends, which lost 2 bases and 9 bases, there was a span of 10 bases. CDR3 nucleotide sequence: TGTGCCAGCAGCTTATCGACAGGAAAAAAACTGTTTTTT. It codes for CASSLSTGKKLFF. Full variable domain (missing parts from reference TRBV7-8 and TRBJ1-4): GAGVSQSPRYKVAKRGQDVALRCDPISGHVSLFWYQQALGQGPEFLTYFQNEAQLDKSGLPSDRFFAERPEGSVSTLKIQRTQQEDSAVYLCASSLSTGKKLFFGSGTQLSVL.

The chain employs TRBV19 and TRBJ2-7; 8 nucleotides line up with TRBD1. V gave up 9 bases and J gave up 5 bases; unmatched junction bases: 3. Germline assignment: CDR1 LNHDA and CDR2 SQIVND (reference sequence). The CDR3 sequence is 11 residues long. The CDR3 here is CASGQGNEQYF. DNA for the CDR3: TGTGCCAGCGGACAGGGTAACGAGCAGTACTTC. The full variable domain, its missing parts supplied by reference TRBV19 and TRBJ2-7, is DGGITQSPKYLFRKEGQNVTLSCEQNLNHDAMYWYRQDPGQGLRLIYYSQIVNDFQKGDIAEGYSVSREKKESFPLTVTSAQKNPTAFYLCASGQGNEQYFGPGTRLTVT.

V and J are TRBV4-1 and TRBJ1-1, with 8 positions matching TRBD1. Per the germline V gene, CDR1 is MGHRA and CDR2 is YSYEKL. V trimming: 4 bases; J trimming: 7 bases; junction bases outside the gene matches: 11. The CDR3 spans 15 residues. The CDR3 spells CASSLRQGQFNEAFF. CDR3 bases: TGCGCCAGCAGCCTCCGACAGGGGCAATTCAATGAAGCTTTCTTT.

This clonotype was seen a handful of times. Here the CDR3 reads CASSPEVGYEQYV. For the CDR3, the DNA is TGTGCCAGCAGTCCCGAAGTGGGCTACGAGCAGTACGTC. The chain joins TRBV12-3 or TRBV12-4 to TRBJ2-7; D not certain. V was trimmed by 5 bases and J by 3 bases, leaving 11 bases between them. The CDR3 loop spans 13 amino acids.

The CDR3 DNA follows: TGTGCCAGCAGCGACGGGACAGGAAACTATAATTCACCCCTCCACTTT. It codes for CASSDGTGNYNSPLHF. The rearrangement joins TRBV7-9 to TRBJ1-6; the match to TRBD1 covers 8 bases. The ends lost 5 bases at V and 3 bases at J; junction bases unmatched: 6. Germline values: CDR1 SEHNR, CDR2 FQNEAQ (reference sequence). The CDR3 contains 16 residues.

This clonotype has a handful of counts. This chain uses TRBV4-3 with TRBJ1-3; TRBD1 might be the D (6 bases). V lost 0 bases and J lost 4, with 16 bases in between. CDR1 and CDR2 (germline): LGHNA, YSLEER. The CDR3 totals 17 residues. CDR3 nucleotide sequence: TGCGCCAGCAGCCAAGAGCTGCCCACGGGACAAGGAAACACCATATATTTT. Translated: CASSQELPTGQGNTIYF.

The chain combines TRBV7-2 with TRBJ2-3, with D perhaps being TRBD1 or TRBD2 (5 bases each). Germline-derived CDR1 and CDR2 are SGHTA and FQGNSA. The CDR3 has 15 residues. The V end was cut by 5 bases, the J end by 2 bases, with 14 bases between. The CDR3 region is CASSTPGPLTDTQYF. The CDR3 nucleotides are TGTGCCAGCAGCACACCGGGACCCCTCACAGATACGCAGTATTTT.